The 16 T cell receptor beta chains given below trace back to one sample, sequenced in a study of beta chain features in type 1 diabetes. Study observations and caveats: Within each of all four CD4+ subsets, Type 1 diabetes patients had TCRB CDR3s that were moderately but significantly shorter.

Reverse transcribing all isolated RNA meant expressed TCRB transcripts were sequenced. TCRdb keeps only in-frame clones here, not all; method: immunoSEQ multiplex PCR. The sample includes 600,000 or so clones, over 11% of them seen just once. Antigen specificity for these receptors is unknown. Sequenced input: naive CD4+ T cells from blood. These receptors originate from a man younger than 35 with type 1 diabetes.

The CDR3 DNA reads TGTGCCAGCAGTGGGCGACACTCGACTGAAGCTTTCTTT. Translated: CASSGRHSTEAFF. The V and J genes are TRBV2 and TRBJ1-1; D not resolved. Trimming took 4 bases from V and 5 from J, leaving 11 bases between them. The length of the CDR3 is 13 residues. CDR1 and CDR2 from the germline V gene are SNHLY and FYNNEI.

The chain couples TRBV5-4 to TRBJ1-4, with TRBD1 identical over 7 bases. V lost 1 base and J lost 5; bases outside the gene matches: 5. Germline V lookup: CDR1 SGHNT, CDR2 YYREEE (reference sequence). This CDR3 has 15 amino acids. The CDR3 nucleotides are TGTGCCAGCAGCTTGCGACAGGGCGGAAATGAAAAACTGTTTTTT. The encoded protein is CASSLRQGGNEKLFF. The full variable domain, its missing parts supplied by reference TRBV5-4 and TRBJ1-4, is ETGVTQSPTHLIKTRGQQVTLRCSSQSGHNTVSWYQQALGQGPQFIFQYYREEENGRGNFPPRFSGLQFPNYSSELNVNALELDDSALYLCASSLRQGGNEKLFFGSGTQLSVL.

This clone turned up a few times. CDR3 in DNA: TGTGCCAGCAGTATAGCGGGGGGGTATACGCAGTATTTT. Its protein product is CASSIAGGYTQYF. The chain combines TRBV13 with TRBJ2-3; 11 bases line up with TRBD2. CDR3 length: 13 amino acids. The J segment lost 7 bases and the V segment lost 6 bases, leaving 3 bases of the junction unmatched. Per the germline V gene, CDR1 is PRHDT and CDR2 is FYEKMQ (reference sequence).

The rearrangement uses TRBV30 and TRBJ2-7; possibly TRBD2 for D (5 bases). Germline V gene lookup returns CDR1 GTSNPN and CDR2 SVGIG (reference sequence). The V end was cut by 5 bases, the J end by 3 bases, with 14 bases between. The CDR3 has 13 amino acids. The chain's CDR3 is CAWGRQRNYEQYF. CDR3 bases: TGTGCCTGGGGAAGGCAGCGGAACTACGAGCAGTACTTC.

This chain links TRBV10-1 with TRBJ2-4; no clear D gene. The CDR3 runs to 14 residues. Trimming removed 5 bases at V and 0 bases at J, with 8 bases between. From germline, CDR1 is WNHNN and CDR2 SYGVQD (reference sequence). CDR3 DNA sequence: TGCGCCAGCAGTCCGGACCCAGCCAAAAACATTCAGTACTTC. Protein sequence: CASSPDPAKNIQYF.

This clone has just a few counts. Within the sample, other DNA sequences also encode this same CDR3. This rearrangement joins TRBV18 to TRBJ2-5; D gene uncertain. This CDR3 comprises 13 residues. The ends were cut back, 0 bases at V and 3 bases at J, with 5 bases in the middle. Per germline, CDR1 KGHSH and CDR2 LQKENI. The CDR3 loop is CASSPPSEETQYF. CDR3 DNA: TGTGCCAGCTCACCACCTTCGGAAGAGACCCAGTACTTC.

The genes are TRBV19 and TRBJ2-1; D is unclear. Per the germline V gene, CDR1 is LNHDA and CDR2 is SQIVND (reference sequence). The CDR3 is 12 residues long. Deletions cut 5 bases from V and 6 bases from J, with 8 bases between. CDR3 in amino acids: CASSQPSNEQFF. CDR3 coding DNA: TGTGCCAGTAGTCAACCTAGCAATGAGCAGTTCTTC.

V gene TRBV4-1 combines with J gene TRBJ2-7; 13 bases align to TRBD2. The CDR3 is made up of 14 amino acids. In germline, CDR1 is MGHRA, CDR2 YSYEKL. The J segment lost 6 bases and the V segment lost 5 bases, leaving 4 bases of the junction unmatched. In DNA form, the CDR3 reads TGCGCCAGCAGCTTTGGGACTAGCGGGGTCGAGCAGTACTTC. Translated, it gives CASSFGTSGVEQYF.

This clone was observed a handful of times. This chain joins TRBV18 and TRBJ1-2; D unresolved. CDR1 KGHSH and CDR2 LQKENI come from the germline V gene. The CDR3 runs 14 residues. V was clipped by 2 bases and J by 4 bases, with 11 bases between them. CDR3 coding DNA: TGTGCCAGCTCACCAGAATGGGTTGGCTATGGCTACACCTTC. Its translation is CASSPEWVGYGYTF.

Here the CDR3 DNA reads TGTGCCAGCAGCTGGACGCTGCGGGGGCAAGAGACCCAGTACTTC. Protein sequence: CASSWTLRGQETQYF. The chain joins TRBV7-2 to TRBJ2-5, with 7 bases fitting TRBD2. The CDR3 runs to 15 residues. The germline gives CDR1 SGHTA, CDR2 FQGNSA. Germline trimming cut 4 bases from V and 2 bases from J; bases unmatched to any gene: 7. Full variable domain (rest looked up from reference TRBV7-2 and TRBJ2-5): GAGVSQSPSNKVTEKGKDVELRCDPISGHTALYWYRQSLGQGLEFLIYFQGNSAPDKSGLPSDRFSAERTGGSVSTLTIQRTQQEDSAVYLCASSWTLRGQETQYFGPGTRLLVL.

This clone showed up just a few times. J is TRBJ2-4 and V is TRBV25-1; TRBD1 matches 8 bases. Losses at the gene ends were 5 bases for V and 8 bases for J; bases not matched to a gene: 8. CDR1 and CDR2 from the germline V gene are MGHDK and SYGVNS. The CDR3 has 14 residues. The CDR3 region has the DNA TGTGCCAGCAGTACGCGGACAGGGACGGACATTCAGTACTTC. Translation gives CASSTRTGTDIQYF.

This chain connects TRBV7-9 to TRBJ2-3, with 7 bases lining up with TRBD1. The CDR3 consists of 17 residues. Germline CDR1 is SEHNR and CDR2 is FQNEAQ (reference sequence). V trimming: 2 bases; J trimming: 3 bases; junction bases outside the gene matches: 11. CDR3 nucleotide sequence: TGTGCCAGCAGCTTAACCCGGACAGGACGTGGGACAGATACGCAGTATTTT. It codes for CASSLTRTGRGTDTQYF.

This clone turned up a few times. The chain recombines TRBV7-9 with TRBJ2-7; D gene uncertain. The V gene's germline CDR1 is SEHNR and CDR2 FQNEAQ (reference sequence). The CDR3 runs 13 residues. V was pared by 3 bases and J by 2 bases, with 8 bases between. The CDR3, as DNA: TGTGCCAGCAGCTTTCATGGGACCTACGAGCAGTACTTC. Protein product: CASSFHGTYEQYF.

This chain joins TRBV11-2 and TRBJ2-3; D is possibly TRBD2 (5 bases). V lost 8 bases to trimming and J lost 0 bases, with 18 bases between them. The CDR3 has 16 residues. Germline V CDR1 and CDR2: SGHAT, FQNNGV. The CDR3 sequence is CASCRAGGVSTDTQYF. For the CDR3, the DNA is TGTGCCAGCTGCCGGGCGGGCGGTGTTAGCACAGATACGCAGTATTTT. Looking up the rest from reference TRBV11-2 and TRBJ2-3 gives the full variable domain: EAGVAQSPRYKIIEKRQSVAFWCNPISGHATLYWYQQILGQGPKLLIQFQNNGVVDDSQLPKDRFSAERLKGVDSTLKIQPAKLEDSAVYLCASCRAGGVSTDTQYFGPGTRLTVL.

The sample holds a few counts of this clone. In DNA, the CDR3 is TGCGCCAGCAGCCAATTACGGACAGGATTGAACACTGAAGCTTTCTTT. Encoded protein: CASSQLRTGLNTEAFF. The chain uses TRBV4-1 and TRBJ1-1; 7 bases agree with TRBD1. CDR3 size: 16 residues. V lost 2 bases, J lost 0 bases, and 6 bases stayed unmatched. The germline CDR1 and CDR2 sequences are MGHRA and YSYEKL.

J is TRBJ2-3 and V is TRBV5-1; unclear D gene. Germline CDR1 reads SGHRS; CDR2 reads YFSETQ. The CDR3 has 14 amino acids. V lost 3 bases and J lost 2, with 10 bases in between. This CDR3 reads CASSSSGHTDTQYF. The CDR3 coding sequence is TGCGCCAGCAGCTCCTCGGGTCACACAGATACGCAGTATTTT.